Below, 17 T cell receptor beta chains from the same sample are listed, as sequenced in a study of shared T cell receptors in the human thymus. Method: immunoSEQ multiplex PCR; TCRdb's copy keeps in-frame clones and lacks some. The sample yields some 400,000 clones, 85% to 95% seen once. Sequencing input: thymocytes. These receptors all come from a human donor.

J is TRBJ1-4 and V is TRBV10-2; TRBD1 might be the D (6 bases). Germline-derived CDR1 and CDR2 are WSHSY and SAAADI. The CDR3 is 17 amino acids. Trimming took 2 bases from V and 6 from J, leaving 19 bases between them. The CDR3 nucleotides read TGCGCCAGCAGTGAGGGGTTCAAAGGGACACACCATGAAAAACTGTTTTTT. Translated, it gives CASSEGFKGTHHEKLFF.

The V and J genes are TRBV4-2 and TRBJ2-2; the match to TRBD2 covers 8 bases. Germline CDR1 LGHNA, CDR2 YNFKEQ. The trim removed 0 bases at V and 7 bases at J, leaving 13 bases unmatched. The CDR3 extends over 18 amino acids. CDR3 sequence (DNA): TGTGCCAGCAGCCAAGATAGGATCTCGGGACTAGTGGGCGGGGAGCTGTTTTTT. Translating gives CASSQDRISGLVGGELFF.

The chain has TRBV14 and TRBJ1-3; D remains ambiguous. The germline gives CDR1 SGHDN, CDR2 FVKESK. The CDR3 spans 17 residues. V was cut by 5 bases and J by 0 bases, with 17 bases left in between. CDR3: CASSFSPPSPSGNTIYF. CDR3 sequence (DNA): TGTGCCAGCAGCTTCAGTCCTCCCAGTCCCTCTGGAAACACCATATATTTT.

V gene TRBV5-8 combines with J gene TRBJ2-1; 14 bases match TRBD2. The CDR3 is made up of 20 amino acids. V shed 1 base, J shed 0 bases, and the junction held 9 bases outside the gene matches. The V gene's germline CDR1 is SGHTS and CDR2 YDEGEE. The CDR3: CASSLLTSGTSGSSYNEQFF. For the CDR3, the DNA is TGTGCCAGCAGCTTGCTCACCTCCGGGACTAGCGGGAGCTCCTACAATGAGCAGTTCTTC.

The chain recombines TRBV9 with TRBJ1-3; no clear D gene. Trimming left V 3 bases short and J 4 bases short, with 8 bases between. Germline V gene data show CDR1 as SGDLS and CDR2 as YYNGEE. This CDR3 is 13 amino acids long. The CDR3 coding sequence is TGTGCCAGCAGCGGAGCGGGCGGAAACACCATATATTTT. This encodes CASSGAGGNTIYF.

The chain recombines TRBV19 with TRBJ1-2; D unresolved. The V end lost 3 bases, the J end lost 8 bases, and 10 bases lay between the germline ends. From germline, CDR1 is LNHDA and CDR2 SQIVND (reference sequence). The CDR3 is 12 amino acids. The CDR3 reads CASSIGTWGYTF. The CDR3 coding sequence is TGTGCCAGTAGTATTGGTACTTGGGGCTACACCTTC. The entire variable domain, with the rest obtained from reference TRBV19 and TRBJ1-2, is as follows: DGGITQSPKYLFRKEGQNVTLSCEQNLNHDAMYWYRQDPGQGLRLIYYSQIVNDFQKGDIAEGYSVSREKKESFPLTVTSAQKNPTAFYLCASSIGTWGYTFGSGTRLTVV.

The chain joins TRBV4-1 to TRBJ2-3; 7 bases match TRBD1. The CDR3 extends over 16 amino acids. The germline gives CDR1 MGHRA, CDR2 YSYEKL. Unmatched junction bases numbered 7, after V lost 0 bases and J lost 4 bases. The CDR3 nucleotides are TGCGCCAGCAGCCAAGATTCGGTCACAGGGGCAGATACGCAGTATTTT. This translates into CASSQDSVTGADTQYF.

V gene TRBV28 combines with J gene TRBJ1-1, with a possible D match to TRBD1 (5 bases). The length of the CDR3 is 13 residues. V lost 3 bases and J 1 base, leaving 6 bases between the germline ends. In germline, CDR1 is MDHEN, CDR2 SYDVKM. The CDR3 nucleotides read TGTGCCAGCAGTTTGAGGGGGAACACTGAAGCTTTCTTT. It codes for CASSLRGNTEAFF.

The CDR3 DNA follows: TGTGCCAGCAGCCGGGGGACCTACGAGCAGTACTTC. It yields the protein CASSRGTYEQYF. The chain employs TRBV5-6 and TRBJ2-7, with D maybe TRBD2 (6 bases). In germline, CDR1 is SGHDT, CDR2 YYEEEE. The V and J ends lost 4 bases and 2 bases respectively, with 7 bases between them. The CDR3 spans 12 residues.

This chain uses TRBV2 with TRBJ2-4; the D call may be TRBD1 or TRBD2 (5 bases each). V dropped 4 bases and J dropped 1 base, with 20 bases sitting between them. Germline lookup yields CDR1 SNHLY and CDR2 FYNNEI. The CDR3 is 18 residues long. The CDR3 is CASSAWGYTITAKNIQYF. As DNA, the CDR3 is TGTGCCAGCAGTGCCTGGGGGTATACGATTACGGCCAAAAACATTCAGTACTTC.

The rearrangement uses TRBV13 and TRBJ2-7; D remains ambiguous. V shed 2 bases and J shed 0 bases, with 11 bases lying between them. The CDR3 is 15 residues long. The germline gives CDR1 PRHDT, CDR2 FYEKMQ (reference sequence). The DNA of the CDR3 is TGTGCCAGCAGCTTACAGGACCTGAGCTCCTACGAGCAGTACTTC. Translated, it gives CASSLQDLSSYEQYF.

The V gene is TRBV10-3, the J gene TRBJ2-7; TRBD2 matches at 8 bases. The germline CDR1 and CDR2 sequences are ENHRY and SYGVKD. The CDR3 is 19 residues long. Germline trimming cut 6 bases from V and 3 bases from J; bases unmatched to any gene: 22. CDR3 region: CAISSQWREETFGFYEQYF. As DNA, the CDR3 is TGTGCCATCAGCAGCCAATGGCGGGAGGAGACCTTCGGATTCTACGAGCAGTACTTC.

CDR3 nucleotide sequence: TGTGCCAGCAGCCAAGATCCCCAAAGGACATACAATGAAAAACTGTTTTTT. It codes for CASSQDPQRTYNEKLFF. The genes are TRBV4-2 and TRBJ1-4, with a weak D call TRBD1 (5 bases). The CDR3 sequence is 17 residues long. V was trimmed by 0 bases and J by 5 bases, leaving 16 bases between them. Per the germline V gene, CDR1 is LGHNA and CDR2 is YNFKEQ.

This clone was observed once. The CDR3 DNA sequence: TGTGCCAGTAGCATATCCGGGGACAGGGTCGTAGCGGGAGGCTACAATGAGCAGTTCTTC. Protein product: CASSISGDRVVAGGYNEQFF. This chain connects TRBV19 to TRBJ2-1; possibly TRBD2 for D (10 bases). The V end was cut by 6 bases, the J end by 3 bases, with 30 bases between. This CDR3 region has 20 residues. Per the germline V gene, CDR1 is LNHDA and CDR2 is SQIVND (reference sequence).

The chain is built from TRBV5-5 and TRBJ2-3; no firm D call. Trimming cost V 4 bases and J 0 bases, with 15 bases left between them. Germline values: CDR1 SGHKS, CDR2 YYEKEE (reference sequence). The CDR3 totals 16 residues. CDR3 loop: CASSQRDHGSTDTQYF. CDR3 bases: TGTGCCAGCAGCCAGCGCGACCACGGGAGCACAGATACGCAGTATTTT.

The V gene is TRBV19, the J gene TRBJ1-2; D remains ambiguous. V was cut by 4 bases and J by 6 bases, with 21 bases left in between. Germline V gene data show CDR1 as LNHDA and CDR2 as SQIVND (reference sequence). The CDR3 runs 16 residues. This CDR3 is CASSTPGRRSTHGYTF. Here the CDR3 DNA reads TGTGCCAGTAGTACACCCGGGAGAAGGAGTACCCATGGCTACACCTTC.

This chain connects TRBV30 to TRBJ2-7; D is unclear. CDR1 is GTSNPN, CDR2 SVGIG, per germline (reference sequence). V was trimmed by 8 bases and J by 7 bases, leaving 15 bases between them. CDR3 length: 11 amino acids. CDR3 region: CALTRYREQYF. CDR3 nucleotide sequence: TGTGCCCTTACACGTTATAGGGAGCAGTACTTC.